These 5 T cell receptor beta chains were sequenced from one sample in a study of cytomegalovirus exposure and HLA in healthy donors. The PCR used 60 Vbeta and 13 Jbeta primers. Sequencing was performed with immunoSEQ multiplex PCR; in TCRdb, only in-frame clones are kept and a portion is missing. The data hold about 130,000 clones, with 80% to 90% observed a single time. Source material: PBMCs. The origin of the receptors is a woman between 35 and 50 years old in good health and CMV-seropositive.

This clone was observed a single time. The CDR3 DNA sequence: TGTGCCAGCAGTTTAGGTCGTGGGAGTCAGCCCCAGCATTTT. It encodes CASSLGRGSQPQHF. The genes are TRBV27 and TRBJ1-5, with D unclear. The V end lost 2 bases, the J end lost 6 bases, and 11 bases lay between the germline ends. The CDR3 contains 14 residues. Germline V gene lookup returns CDR1 MNHEY and CDR2 SMNVEV (reference sequence).

This clone was picked up a small number of times. The chain recombines TRBV6-1 with TRBJ2-3, with D possibly matching TRBD1 (5 bases). V lost 2 bases to trimming and J lost 7 bases, with 19 bases between them. Looked up from germline, CDR1 is MNHNS and CDR2 is SASEGT. The CDR3 has 16 amino acids. The CDR3 here is CASSESIGATQYTQYF. The CDR3 DNA reads as TGTGCCAGCAGTGAAAGTATTGGGGCAACCCAATATACGCAGTATTTT.

The V gene is TRBV11-2, the J gene TRBJ2-6; D perhaps matches TRBD1 (5 bases). Germline values: CDR1 SGHAT, CDR2 FQNNGV. Between the trimmed V and J ends, which lost 7 bases and 1 base, there was a span of 17 bases. The CDR3 spans 17 residues. CDR3 amino acids: CASINWPRVSGANVLTF. For the CDR3, the DNA is TGTGCCAGCATCAATTGGCCCAGGGTGTCTGGGGCCAACGTCCTGACTTTC.

The chain is built from TRBV7-8 and TRBJ1-3; D gene unclear. The V end was cut by 3 bases, the J end by 2 bases, with 8 bases between. Germline V gene sequence: CDR1 SGHVS, CDR2 FQNEAQ. This CDR3 region has 14 residues. This chain's CDR3 is CASSFGETGNTIYF. The CDR3 bases are TGTGCCAGCAGCTTCGGGGAGACTGGAAACACCATATATTTT.

The chain recombines TRBV2 with TRBJ2-5, with TRBD1 identical over 7 bases. The CDR3 extends over 14 amino acids. The ends lost 6 bases at V and 2 bases at J; junction bases unmatched: 6. Germline V gene lookup returns CDR1 SNHLY and CDR2 FYNNEI. CDR3 sequence (DNA): TGTGCCAGCAGGAACCGGACAGGACAAGAGACCCAGTACTTC. Its translation is CASRNRTGQETQYF.